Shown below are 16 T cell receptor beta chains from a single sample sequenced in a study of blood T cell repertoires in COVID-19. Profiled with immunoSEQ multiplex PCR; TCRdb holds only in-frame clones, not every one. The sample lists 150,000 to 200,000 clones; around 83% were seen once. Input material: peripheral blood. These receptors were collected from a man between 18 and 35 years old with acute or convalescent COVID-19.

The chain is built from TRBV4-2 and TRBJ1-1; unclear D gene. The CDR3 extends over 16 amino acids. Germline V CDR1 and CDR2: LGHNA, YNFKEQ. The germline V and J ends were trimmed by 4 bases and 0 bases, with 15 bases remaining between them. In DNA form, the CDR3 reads TGTGCCAGCAGCCCCTCCGGCGGGGTCATGAACACTGAAGCTTTCTTT. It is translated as CASSPSGGVMNTEAFF.

CDR3 loop: CSVEAVRRTSYTF. The DNA for the CDR3 is TGCAGCGTTGAAGCCGTACGGAGGACCTCCTACACCTTC. The chain combines TRBV29-1 with TRBJ1-2, with D unclear. This CDR3 region has 13 residues. Germline V lookup: CDR1 SQVTM, CDR2 ANQGSEA. V was trimmed by 1 base and J by 10 bases, leaving 16 bases between them. Supplemented by reference TRBV29-1 and TRBJ1-2, the full variable domain reads SAVISQKPSRDICQRGTSLTIQCQVDSQVTMMFWYRQQPGQSLTLIATANQGSEATYESGFVIDKFPISRPNLTFSTLTVSNMSPEDSSIYLCSVEAVRRTSYTFGSGTRLTVV.

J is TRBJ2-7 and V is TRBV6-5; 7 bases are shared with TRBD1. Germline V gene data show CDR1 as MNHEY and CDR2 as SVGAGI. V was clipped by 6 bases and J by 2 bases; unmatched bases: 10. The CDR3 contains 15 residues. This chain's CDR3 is CASSLGQTLPYEQYF. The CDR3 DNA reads TGTGCCAGCAGCCTGGGACAGACCCTTCCCTACGAGCAGTACTTC.

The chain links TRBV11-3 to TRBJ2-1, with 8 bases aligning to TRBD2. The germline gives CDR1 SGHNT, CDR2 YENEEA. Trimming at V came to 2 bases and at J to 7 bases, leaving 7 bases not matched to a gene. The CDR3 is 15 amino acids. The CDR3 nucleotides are TGTGCCAGCAGCTTATCTCGGGGGGGCGGGAATGAGCAGTTCTTC. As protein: CASSLSRGGGNEQFF.

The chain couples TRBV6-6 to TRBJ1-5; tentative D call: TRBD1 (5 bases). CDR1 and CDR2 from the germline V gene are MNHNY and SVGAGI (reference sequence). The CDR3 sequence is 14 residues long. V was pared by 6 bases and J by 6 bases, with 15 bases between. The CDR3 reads CASSNQGTGQPQHF. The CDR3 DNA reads TGTGCCAGCAGCAACCAGGGAACCGGTCAGCCCCAGCATTTT.

The DNA for the CDR3 is TGTGCCATCAGTGTACAGGGGGCGCTAGGCAATGAGCAGTTCTTC. It translates to CAISVQGALGNEQFF. This chain connects TRBV10-3 to TRBJ2-1; 9 positions match TRBD1. The CDR3 has 15 amino acids. Germline V gene sequence: CDR1 ENHRY, CDR2 SYGVKD. J gave up 6 bases and V 4 bases, and 7 bases lay outside the gene matches.

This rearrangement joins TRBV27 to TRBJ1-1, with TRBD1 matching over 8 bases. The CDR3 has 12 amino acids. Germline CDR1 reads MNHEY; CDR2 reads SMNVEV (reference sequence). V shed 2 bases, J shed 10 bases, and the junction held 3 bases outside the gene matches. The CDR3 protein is CASSLRQGRAFF. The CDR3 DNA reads TGTGCCAGCAGTTTACGACAGGGGCGAGCTTTCTTT.

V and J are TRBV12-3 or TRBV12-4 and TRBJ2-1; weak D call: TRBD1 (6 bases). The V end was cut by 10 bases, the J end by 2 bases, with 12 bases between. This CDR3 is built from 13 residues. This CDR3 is CATRGTPYNEQFF. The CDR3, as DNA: TGTGCCACCCGAGGGACACCCTACAATGAGCAGTTCTTC.

This CDR3 reads CAISEAGGSYEQYF. DNA for the CDR3: TGTGCCATCAGTGAGGCCGGAGGATCCTACGAGCAGTACTTC. This rearrangement joins TRBV10-3 to TRBJ2-7; TRBD2 might be the D (5 bases). With 2 bases removed from V and 1 base from J, the gap between germline ends came to 9 bases. Looked up from germline, CDR1 is ENHRY and CDR2 is SYGVKD. The CDR3 loop spans 14 amino acids.

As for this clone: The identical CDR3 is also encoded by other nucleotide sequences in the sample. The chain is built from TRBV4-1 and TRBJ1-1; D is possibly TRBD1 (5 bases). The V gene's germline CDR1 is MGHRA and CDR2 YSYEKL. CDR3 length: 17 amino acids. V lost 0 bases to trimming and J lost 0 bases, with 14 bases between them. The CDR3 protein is CASSQDGAGWMNTEAFF. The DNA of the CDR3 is TGCGCCAGCAGCCAAGATGGGGCAGGCTGGATGAACACTGAAGCTTTCTTT.

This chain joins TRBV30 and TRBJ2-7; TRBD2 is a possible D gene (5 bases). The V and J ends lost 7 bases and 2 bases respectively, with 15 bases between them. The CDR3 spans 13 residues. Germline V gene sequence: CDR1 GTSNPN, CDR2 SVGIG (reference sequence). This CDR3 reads CASSVRGPYEQYF. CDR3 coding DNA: TGTGCCTCCTCGGTCCGGGGTCCCTACGAGCAGTACTTC.

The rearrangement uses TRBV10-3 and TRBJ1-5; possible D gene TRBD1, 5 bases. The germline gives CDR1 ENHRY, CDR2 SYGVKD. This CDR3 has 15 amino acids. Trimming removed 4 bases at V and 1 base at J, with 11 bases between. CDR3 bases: TGTGCCATCAGTGGGGGCGGGAAAAGCAATCAGCCCCAGCATTTT. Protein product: CAISGGGKSNQPQHF.

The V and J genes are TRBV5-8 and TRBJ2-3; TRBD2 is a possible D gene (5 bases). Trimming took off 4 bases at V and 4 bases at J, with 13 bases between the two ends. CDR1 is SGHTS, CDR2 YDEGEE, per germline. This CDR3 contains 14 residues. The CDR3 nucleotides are TGTGCCAGCAGCCGAGGGTCCCTTGCAGATACGCAGTATTTT. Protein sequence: CASSRGSLADTQYF.

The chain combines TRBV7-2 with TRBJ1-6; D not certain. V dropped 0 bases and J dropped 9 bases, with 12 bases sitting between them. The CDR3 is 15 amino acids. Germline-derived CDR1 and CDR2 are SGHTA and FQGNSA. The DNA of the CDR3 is TGTGCCAGCAGCTTAGCGCAAGGAGGTGGTTCACCCCTCCACTTT. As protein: CASSLAQGGGSPLHF.

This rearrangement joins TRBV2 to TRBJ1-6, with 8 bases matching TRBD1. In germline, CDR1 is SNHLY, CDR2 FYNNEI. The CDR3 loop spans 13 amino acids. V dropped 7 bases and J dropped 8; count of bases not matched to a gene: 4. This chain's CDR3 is CASNGQGDSPLHF. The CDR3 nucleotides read TGTGCCAGCAACGGACAGGGTGATTCACCCCTCCACTTT.

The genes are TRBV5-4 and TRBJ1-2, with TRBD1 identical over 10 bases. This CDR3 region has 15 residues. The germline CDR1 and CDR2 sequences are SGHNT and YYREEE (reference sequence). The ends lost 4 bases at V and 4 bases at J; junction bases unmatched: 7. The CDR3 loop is CASSKDRGKLYGYTF. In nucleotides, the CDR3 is TGTGCCAGCAGCAAGGACAGGGGGAAACTCTATGGCTACACCTTC.